A selection of T cell receptor beta chains follows, all from one sample in a study of quantifying T cell responses using KT2 cells. TCRdb re-called the UMI-ligation and nested PCR reads with MiXCR, one entry per CDR3 protein. Of approximately 60,000 distinct CDR3 sequences listed, about 12% are singletons. The sequenced material came from PBMCs spiked with cells of the T cell clone KT2. The receptors originated from a human donor. Both conserved end residues are trimmed from each CDR3. The order of the fields is V gene, J gene, CDR3 protein.

TRBV29-1,TRBJ1-2,SVGTGGSYGYT
TRBV28,TRBJ1-2,ASSLASDRLGYGYT
TRBV20-1,TRBJ2-2,SANPASTGELF
TRBV7-2,TRBJ2-7,ASSPRGGAVHDEQY
TRBV7-9,TRBJ2-5,ASSTTSRFEETQY
TRBV4-2,TRBJ1-1,ASSQDRMNTEAF
TRBV7-8,TRBJ2-7,ASSFGDEQY
TRBV5-1,TRBJ1-6,ASSPSGQINSPLH
TRBV6-5,TRBJ1-2,ASSYGAGASRGYT
TRBV7-9,TRBJ1-1,ASSFDGKNTEAF
TRBV14,TRBJ2-1,ASSPPGLDFYHEQF
TRBV12-5,TRBJ2-2,ASRGPNTGELF
TRBV7-7,TRBJ2-7,ASSLGTGSYEQY
TRBV4-1,TRBJ1-5,ASSQDLVGPYNQPQH
TRBV6-1,TRBJ1-1,ASSTRDGMNTEAF
TRBV6-2/TRBV6-3,TRBJ1-5,ASKTGTISNQPQH
TRBV5-1,TRBJ1-4,ASSPGTPGNEKLF
TRBV4-3,TRBJ1-2,ASSQDRDRGYGYT
TRBV5-8,TRBJ2-7,ASSPFGSPYEQY
TRBV10-2,TRBJ2-1,ASSESRAPGLSSYNEQF
TRBV9,TRBJ2-5,ASSVGAEETQY
TRBV20-1,TRBJ2-5,SARDVGGALETQY
TRBV6-5,TRBJ1-1,ASQISGETEAF
TRBV18,TRBJ1-2,ASSPGTGQPGGYT
TRBV20-1,TRBJ2-3,SAQTTFWGTDTQY
TRBV7-8,TRBJ1-1,ASSDPPVGAEAF
TRBV6-2/TRBV6-3,TRBJ2-3,ASSQQEADTQY
TRBV19,TRBJ1-5,ASSIASHSNQPQH
TRBV3-1,TRBJ2-7,ASSPAGGFEQY
TRBV12-3/TRBV12-4,TRBJ2-5,ASSTFSGRGETQY
TRBV5-1,TRBJ1-6,ASKSAGQGYSPLH
TRBV3-1,TRBJ2-3,ASSQDGAESVDTQY
TRBV6-1,TRBJ1-5,ASSEWSGTNQPQH
TRBV29-1,TRBJ1-1,SAPWGAEAF
TRBV14,TRBJ1-1,ASSQRDPKAVAF
TRBV6-5,TRBJ2-5,ASRSGGETQY
TRBV6-2/TRBV6-3,TRBJ2-7,ASSRILDREYEQY
TRBV3-1,TRBJ2-5,ASSQTLAEVQETQY
TRBV27,TRBJ2-3,ASSFADTQY
TRBV12-5,TRBJ1-2,ASGLEQGARGYT
TRBV20-1,TRBJ2-7,SARDRDYEQY
TRBV2,TRBJ2-3,ACLRESTDTQY
TRBV12-5,TRBJ1-5,ASAAPGGFNQPQH
TRBV6-1,TRBJ2-1,ASSDYPDGINEQF
TRBV27,TRBJ2-7,ASSSDSASSYEQY
TRBV12-3/TRBV12-4,TRBJ1-1,ASSKSTGAIAF
TRBV5-4,TRBJ2-7,ASSPLKLADSSYEQY
TRBV12-3/TRBV12-4,TRBJ2-2,ASSSGTGNTGELF